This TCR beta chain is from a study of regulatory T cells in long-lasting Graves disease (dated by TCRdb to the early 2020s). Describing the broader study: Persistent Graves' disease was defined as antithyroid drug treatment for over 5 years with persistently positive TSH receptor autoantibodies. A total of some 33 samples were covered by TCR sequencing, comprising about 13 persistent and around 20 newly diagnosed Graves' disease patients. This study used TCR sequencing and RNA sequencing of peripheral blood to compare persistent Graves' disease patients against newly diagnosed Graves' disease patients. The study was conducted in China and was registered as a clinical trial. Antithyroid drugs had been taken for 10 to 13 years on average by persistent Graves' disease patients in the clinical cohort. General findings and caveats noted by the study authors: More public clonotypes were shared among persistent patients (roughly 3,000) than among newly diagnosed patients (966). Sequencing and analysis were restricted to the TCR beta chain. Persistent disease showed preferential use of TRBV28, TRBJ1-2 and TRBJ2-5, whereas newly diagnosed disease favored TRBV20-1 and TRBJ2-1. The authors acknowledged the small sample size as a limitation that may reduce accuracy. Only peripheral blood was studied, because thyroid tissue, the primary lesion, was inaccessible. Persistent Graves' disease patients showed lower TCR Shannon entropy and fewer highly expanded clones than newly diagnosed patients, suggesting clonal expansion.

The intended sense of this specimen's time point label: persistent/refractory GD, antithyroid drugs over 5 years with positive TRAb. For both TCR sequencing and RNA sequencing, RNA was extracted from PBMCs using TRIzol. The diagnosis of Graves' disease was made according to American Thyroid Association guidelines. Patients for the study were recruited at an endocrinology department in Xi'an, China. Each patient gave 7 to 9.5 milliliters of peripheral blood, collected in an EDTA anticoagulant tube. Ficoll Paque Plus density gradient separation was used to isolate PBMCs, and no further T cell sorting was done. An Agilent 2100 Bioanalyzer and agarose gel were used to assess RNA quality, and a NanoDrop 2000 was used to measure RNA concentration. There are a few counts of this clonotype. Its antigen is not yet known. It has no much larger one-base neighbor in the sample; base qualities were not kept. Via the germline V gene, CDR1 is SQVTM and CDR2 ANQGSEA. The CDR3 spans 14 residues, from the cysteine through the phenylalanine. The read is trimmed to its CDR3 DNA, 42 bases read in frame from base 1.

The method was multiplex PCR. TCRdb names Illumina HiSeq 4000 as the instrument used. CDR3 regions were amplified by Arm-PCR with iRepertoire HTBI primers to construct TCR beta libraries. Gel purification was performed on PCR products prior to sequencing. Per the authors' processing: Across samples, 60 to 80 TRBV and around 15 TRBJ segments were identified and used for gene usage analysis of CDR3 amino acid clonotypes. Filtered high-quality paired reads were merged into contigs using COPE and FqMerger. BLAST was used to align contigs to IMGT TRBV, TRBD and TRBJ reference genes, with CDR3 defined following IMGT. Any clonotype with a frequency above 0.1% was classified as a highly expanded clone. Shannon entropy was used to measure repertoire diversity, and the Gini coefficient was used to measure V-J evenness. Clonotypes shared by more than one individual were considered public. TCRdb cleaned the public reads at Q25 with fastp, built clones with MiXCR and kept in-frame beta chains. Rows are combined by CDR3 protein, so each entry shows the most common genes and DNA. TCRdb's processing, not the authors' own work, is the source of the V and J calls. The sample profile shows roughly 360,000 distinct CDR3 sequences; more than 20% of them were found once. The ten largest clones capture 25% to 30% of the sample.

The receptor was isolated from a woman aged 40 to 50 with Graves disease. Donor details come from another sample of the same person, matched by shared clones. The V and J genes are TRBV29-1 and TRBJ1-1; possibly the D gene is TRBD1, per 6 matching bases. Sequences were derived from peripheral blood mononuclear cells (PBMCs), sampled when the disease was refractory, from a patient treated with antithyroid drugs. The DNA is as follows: TGCACCATCACGAATGTTGGGGGGCCCACTGAAGCTTTCTTT. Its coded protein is CTITNVGGPTEAFF. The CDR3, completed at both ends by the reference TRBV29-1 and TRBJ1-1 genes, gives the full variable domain SAVISQKPSRDICQRGTSLTIQCQVDSQVTMMFWYRQQPGQSLTLIATANQGSEATYESGFVIDKFPISRPNLTFSTLTVSNMSPEDSSIYLCTITNVGGPTEAFFGQGTRLTVV.